The 6 T cell receptor beta chains below come from one sample, sequenced in a study of shared clonotypes between healthy human individuals. Only in-frame clones appear in the TCRdb table, and some are missing; sequencing was by immunoSEQ multiplex PCR. Of approximately 2.5 million clones listed, approximately 93% are singletons. Sequencing used naive CD4+ T cells from PBMCs. As for subset: CD45RA+ positively selected. Receptors were obtained from a young man in good health. Some clones in this sample may be carry-over from other donors' samples.

V is TRBV5-1 and J is TRBJ2-1, with TRBD2 matching 8 bases. The CDR3 runs 15 residues. V lost 2 bases, J lost 5 bases, and 6 bases stayed unmatched. Germline V CDR1 and CDR2: SGHRS, YFSETQ. DNA of the CDR3: TGCGCCAGCAGCTTCCTAGCGGGTACAGACAATGAGCAGTTCTTC. Amino acid sequence: CASSFLAGTDNEQFF.

The V and J genes are TRBV6-6 and TRBJ2-5; the D is unclear. This CDR3 comprises 12 residues. The germline CDR1 and CDR2 sequences are MNHNY and SVGAGI (reference sequence). The V end lost 8 bases, the J end lost 1 base, and 8 bases lay between the germline ends. CDR3 loop: CASGLSQETQYF. Here the CDR3 DNA reads TGTGCCAGCGGCCTCTCCCAAGAGACCCAGTACTTC.

The sample holds one count of this clone. J is TRBJ2-3 and V is TRBV5-4; D may be TRBD1 or TRBD2 (5 bases each). CDR1 SGHNT and CDR2 YYREEE come from the germline V gene (reference sequence). V lost 1 base and J 7 bases, leaving 16 bases between the germline ends. The CDR3 runs 15 residues. The CDR3 protein is CASSLRGPTIHTQYF. In nucleotides, the CDR3 is TGTGCCAGCAGCTTGCGGGGCCCAACCATTCATACGCAGTATTTT.

The CDR3 sequence: CASSSWRGIYNEQFF. CDR3 sequence (DNA): TGTGCCAGCAGCTCCTGGAGAGGGATCTACAATGAGCAGTTCTTC. The gene calls are TRBV7-9 and TRBJ2-1, with D maybe TRBD2 (5 bases). Germline-derived CDR1 and CDR2 are SEHNR and FQNEAQ (reference sequence). Trimming pared 4 bases from V and 3 bases from J, leaving 13 bases between. This CDR3 contains 15 residues.

The chain combines TRBV5-4 with TRBJ1-2; the match to TRBD1 covers 7 bases. The CDR3 totals 15 residues. The germline V gene encodes CDR1 SGHNT and CDR2 YYREEE (reference sequence). V lost 1 base, J lost 2 bases, and 5 bases stayed unmatched. The CDR3 DNA is TGTGCCAGCAGCTTGAGAGGGGGCTCGAACTATGGCTACACCTTC. As protein: CASSLRGGSNYGYTF. The full variable domain, completed using reference TRBV5-4 and TRBJ1-2, is ETGVTQSPTHLIKTRGQQVTLRCSSQSGHNTVSWYQQALGQGPQFIFQYYREEENGRGNFPPRFSGLQFPNYSSELNVNALELDDSALYLCASSLRGGSNYGYTFGSGTRLTVV.

J is TRBJ2-6 and V is TRBV27; D is possibly TRBD2 (6 bases). The CDR3 has 15 amino acids. Trimming shortened V by 6 bases and J by 4 bases, and 13 bases separated the two germline ends. CDR1 MNHEY and CDR2 SMNVEV come from the germline V gene (reference sequence). In DNA, the CDR3 is TGTGCCAGCAGAAGCCGCCGGGGGGGGGCCAACGTCCTGACTTTC. Protein sequence: CASRSRRGGANVLTF.